This entry concerns a single T cell receptor beta chain. Its specificity is not known. The use of a sample-barcoded 5' primer and a J-beta primer mix characterized a second PCR of roughly 7 to 11 cycles. TCRdb reanalysed the 5' RACE reads using MiXCR and keeps one entry per CDR3 protein. Here the sample spans 1.5 million to 2 million distinct CDR3 sequences, about 49% being singletons. This record belongs to a study of blood T cells in healthy people across ages. The V gene lost 0 bases and the J gene lost 15 bases, with 24 bases spanning the gap. CDR1 is LGHDT, CDR2 YNNKEL, per germline (reference sequence). The CDR3 is made up of 17 amino acids. Study-level findings and limits: The percentage of naive T cells correlated strongly with TCR beta diversity.

The rearrangement joins TRBV3-1 to TRBJ2-6; perhaps TRBD1 as D (6 bases). The source is a woman aged 35 to 49 in good health. Sequencing input: blood. DNA for the CDR3: TGTGCCAGCAGCCAAGATCTAGTCCCCGCAGGGGCAAAGGGCCTGACTTTC. As protein: CASSQDLVPAGAKGLTF.